This T cell receptor beta chain is drawn from a study of blood T cell repertoires in COVID-19. About the research overall: T cells, B-cell-depleted T cells, or PBMCs provided the cDNA or gDNA that served as material.

The assay was immunoSEQ multiplex PCR, and TCRdb's table has in-frame clones only and misses some. Of fewer than 45,000 clones detected, over 75% appear once; the ten largest clones hold 30% to 40%. Trimming removed 6 bases from V and 7 bases from J; junction bases left unmatched: 1. Looked up from germline, CDR1 is SNHLY and CDR2 is FYNNEI. The length of the CDR3 is 11 residues. The TCR originated in a man in his forties or fifties with active or convalescent COVID-19. V usage is TRBV2 and J usage is TRBJ2-5, with 8 bases that match TRBD2. Material: peripheral blood. In nucleotides, the CDR3 is TGTGCCAGCAGCGGGGGGGGGACCCAGTACTTC. It translates to CASSGGGTQYF.